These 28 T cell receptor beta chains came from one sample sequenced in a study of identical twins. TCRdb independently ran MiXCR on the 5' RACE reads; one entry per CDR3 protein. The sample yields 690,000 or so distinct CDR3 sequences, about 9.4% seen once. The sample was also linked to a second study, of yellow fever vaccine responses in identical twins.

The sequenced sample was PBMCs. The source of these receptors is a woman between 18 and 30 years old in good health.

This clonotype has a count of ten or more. CDR3 loop: CASSLVWAELQETQYF. As DNA, the CDR3 is TGTGCCAGCAGCTTAGTGTGGGCAGAACTCCAAGAGACCCAGTACTTC. The gene calls are TRBV7-9 and TRBJ2-5; the D is unclear. The germline CDR1 and CDR2 sequences are SEHNR and FQNEAQ (reference sequence). V lost 1 base and J lost 1, with 13 bases in between. The CDR3 runs 16 residues.

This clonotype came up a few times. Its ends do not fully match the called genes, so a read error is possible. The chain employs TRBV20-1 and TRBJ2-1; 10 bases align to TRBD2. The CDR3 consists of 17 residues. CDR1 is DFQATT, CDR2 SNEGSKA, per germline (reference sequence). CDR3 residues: CCARPFLAGEGHNEQFF. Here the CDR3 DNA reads TGCTGTGCTAGACCCTTCCTAGCGGGAGAAGGCCACAATGAGCAGTTCTTC.

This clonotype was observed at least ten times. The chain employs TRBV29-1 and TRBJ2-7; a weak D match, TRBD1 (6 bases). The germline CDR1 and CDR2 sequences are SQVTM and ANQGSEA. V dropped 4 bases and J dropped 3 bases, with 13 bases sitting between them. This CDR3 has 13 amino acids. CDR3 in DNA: TGCAGCGTTGCCCCCGGACAGATCTACGAGCAGTACTTC. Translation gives CSVAPGQIYEQYF.

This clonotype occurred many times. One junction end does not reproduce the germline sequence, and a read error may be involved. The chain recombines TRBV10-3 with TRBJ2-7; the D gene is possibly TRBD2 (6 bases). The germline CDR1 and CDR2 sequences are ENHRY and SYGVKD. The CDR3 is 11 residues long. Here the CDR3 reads CAIREGTEQYF. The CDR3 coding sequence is TGTGCCATCCGTGAGGGGACTGAGCAGTACTTC.

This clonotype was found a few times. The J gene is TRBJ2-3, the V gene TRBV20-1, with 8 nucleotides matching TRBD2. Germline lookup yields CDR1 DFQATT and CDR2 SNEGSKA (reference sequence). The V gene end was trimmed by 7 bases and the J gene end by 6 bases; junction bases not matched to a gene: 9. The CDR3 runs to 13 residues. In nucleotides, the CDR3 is TGCAGTGATCAAGCGGGAGCCACCGATACGCAGTATTTT. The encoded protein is CSDQAGATDTQYF.

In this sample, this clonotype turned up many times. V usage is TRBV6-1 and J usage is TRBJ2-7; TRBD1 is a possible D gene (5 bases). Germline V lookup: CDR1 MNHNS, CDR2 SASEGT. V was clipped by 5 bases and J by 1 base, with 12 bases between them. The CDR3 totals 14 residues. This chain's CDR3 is CASSQRGGSYEQYF. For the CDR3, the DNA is TGTGCCAGCAGTCAAAGGGGCGGATCCTACGAGCAGTACTTC.

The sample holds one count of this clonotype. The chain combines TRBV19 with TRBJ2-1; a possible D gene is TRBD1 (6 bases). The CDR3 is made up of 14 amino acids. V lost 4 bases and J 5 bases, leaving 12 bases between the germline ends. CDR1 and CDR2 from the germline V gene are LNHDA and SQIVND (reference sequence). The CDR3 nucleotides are TGTGCCAGTAGTACATGGACAGAAGACAATGAGCAGTTCTTC. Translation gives CASSTWTEDNEQFF. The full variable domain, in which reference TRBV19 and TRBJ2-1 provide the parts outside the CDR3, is DGGITQSPKYLFRKEGQNVTLSCEQNLNHDAMYWYRQDPGQGLRLIYYSQIVNDFQKGDIAEGYSVSREKKESFPLTVTSAQKNPTAFYLCASSTWTEDNEQFFGPGTRLTVL.

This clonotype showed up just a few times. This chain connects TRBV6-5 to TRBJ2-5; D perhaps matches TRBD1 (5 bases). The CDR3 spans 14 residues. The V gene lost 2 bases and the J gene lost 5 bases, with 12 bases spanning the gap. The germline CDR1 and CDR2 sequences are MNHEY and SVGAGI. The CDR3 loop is CASSYQGARETQYF. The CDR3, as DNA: TGTGCCAGCAGTTACCAAGGGGCGCGGGAGACCCAGTACTTC.

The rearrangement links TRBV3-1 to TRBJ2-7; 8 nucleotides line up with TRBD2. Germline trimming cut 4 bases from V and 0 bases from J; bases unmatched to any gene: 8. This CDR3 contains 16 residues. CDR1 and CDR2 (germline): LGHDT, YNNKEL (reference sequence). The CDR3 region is CASSLLGGLGSYEQYF. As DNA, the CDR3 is TGTGCCAGCAGCCTTTTGGGGGGACTAGGCTCCTACGAGCAGTACTTC.

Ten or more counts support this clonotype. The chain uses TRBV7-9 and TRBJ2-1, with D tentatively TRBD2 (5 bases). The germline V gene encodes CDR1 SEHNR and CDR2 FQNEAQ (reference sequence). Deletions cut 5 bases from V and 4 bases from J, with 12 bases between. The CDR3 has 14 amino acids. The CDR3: CASSIFSEYNEQFF. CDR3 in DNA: TGTGCCAGCAGCATATTTAGCGAATACAATGAGCAGTTCTTC.

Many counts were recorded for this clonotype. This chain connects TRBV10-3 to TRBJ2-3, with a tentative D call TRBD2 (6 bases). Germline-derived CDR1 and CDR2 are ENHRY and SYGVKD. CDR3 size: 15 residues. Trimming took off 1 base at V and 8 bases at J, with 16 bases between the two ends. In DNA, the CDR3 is TGTGCCATCAGTGAGTGGGGGACTGCGAAAATTACGCAGTATTTT. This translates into CAISEWGTAKITQYF.

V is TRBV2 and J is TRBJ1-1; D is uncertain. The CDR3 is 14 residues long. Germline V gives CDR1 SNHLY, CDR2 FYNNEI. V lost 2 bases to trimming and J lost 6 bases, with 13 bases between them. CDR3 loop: CASSETVGRAEAFF. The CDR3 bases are TGTGCCAGCAGTGAAACGGTGGGAAGAGCTGAAGCTTTCTTT.

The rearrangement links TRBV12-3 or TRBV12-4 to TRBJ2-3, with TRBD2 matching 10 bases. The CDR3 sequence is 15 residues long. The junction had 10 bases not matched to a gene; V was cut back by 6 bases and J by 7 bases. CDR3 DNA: TGTGCCAGCAGAACCGGGACTAGCGCAACTTATACGCAGTATTTT. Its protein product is CASRTGTSATYTQYF.

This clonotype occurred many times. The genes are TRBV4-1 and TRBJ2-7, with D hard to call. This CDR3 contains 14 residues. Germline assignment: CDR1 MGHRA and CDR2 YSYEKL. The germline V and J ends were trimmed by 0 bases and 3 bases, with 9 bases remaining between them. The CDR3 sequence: CASSQDRSDYEQYF. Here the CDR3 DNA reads TGCGCCAGCAGCCAAGATCGGTCCGACTACGAGCAGTACTTC.

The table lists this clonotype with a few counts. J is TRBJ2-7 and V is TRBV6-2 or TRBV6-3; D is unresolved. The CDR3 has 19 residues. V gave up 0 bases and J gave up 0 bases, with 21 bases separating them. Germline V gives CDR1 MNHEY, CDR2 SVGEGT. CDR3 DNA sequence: TGTGCCAGCAGTTACTCGATGGTGCCTTGGACCATTGACTCCTACGAGCAGTACTTC. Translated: CASSYSMVPWTIDSYEQYF.

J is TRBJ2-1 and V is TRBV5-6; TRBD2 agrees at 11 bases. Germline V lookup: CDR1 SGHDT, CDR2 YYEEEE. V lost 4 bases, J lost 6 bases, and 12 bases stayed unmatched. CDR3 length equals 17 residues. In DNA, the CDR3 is TGTGCCAGCAGCCCGAGGCTACTAGCGGGAGAACCCAATGAGCAGTTCTTC. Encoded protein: CASSPRLLAGEPNEQFF.

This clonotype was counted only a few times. The CDR3 loop reads CASSLAGGQRNEQFF. DNA of the CDR3: TGTGCCAGCAGCTTGGCCGGCGGCCAGAGGAATGAGCAGTTCTTC. The chain joins TRBV11-2 to TRBJ2-1, with no clear D. V was clipped by 3 bases and J by 7 bases, with 16 bases between them. CDR3 length equals 15 residues. Germline V gene lookup returns CDR1 SGHAT and CDR2 FQNNGV.

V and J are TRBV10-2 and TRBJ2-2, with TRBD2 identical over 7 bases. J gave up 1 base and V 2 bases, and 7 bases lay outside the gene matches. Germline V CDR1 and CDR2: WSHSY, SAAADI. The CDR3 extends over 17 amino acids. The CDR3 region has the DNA TGCGCCAGCAGTGAGCTCTATGCGGGAGAGAACACCGGGGAGCTGTTTTTT. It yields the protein CASSELYAGENTGELFF.

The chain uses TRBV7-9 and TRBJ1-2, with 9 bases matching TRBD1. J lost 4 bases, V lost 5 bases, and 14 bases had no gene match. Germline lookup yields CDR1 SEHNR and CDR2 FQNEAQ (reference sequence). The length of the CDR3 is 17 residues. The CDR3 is CASSPRQGGNNGYGYTF. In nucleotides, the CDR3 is TGTGCCAGCAGCCCCCGACAGGGGGGGAATAACGGCTATGGCTACACCTTC.

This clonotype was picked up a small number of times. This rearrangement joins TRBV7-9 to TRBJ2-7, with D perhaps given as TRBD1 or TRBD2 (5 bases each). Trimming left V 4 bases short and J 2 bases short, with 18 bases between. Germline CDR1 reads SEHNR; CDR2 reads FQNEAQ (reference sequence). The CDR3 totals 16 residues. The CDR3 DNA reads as TGTGCCAGCAGCTACACCGGGACCAAGTCTCCCTACGAGCAGTACTTC. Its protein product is CASSYTGTKSPYEQYF.

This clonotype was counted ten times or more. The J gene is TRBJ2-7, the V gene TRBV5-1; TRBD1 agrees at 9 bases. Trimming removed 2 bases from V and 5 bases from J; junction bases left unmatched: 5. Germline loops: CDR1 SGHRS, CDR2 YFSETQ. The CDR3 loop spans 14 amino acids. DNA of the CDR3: TGCGCCAGCAGCTTCGGGACAGGGTCTCACGAGCAGTACTTC. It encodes CASSFGTGSHEQYF. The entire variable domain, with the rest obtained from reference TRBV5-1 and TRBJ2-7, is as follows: KAGVTQTPRYLIKTRGQQVTLSCSPISGHRSVSWYQQTPGQGLQFLFEYFSETQRNKGNFPGRFSGRQFSNSRSEMNVSTLELGDSALYLCASSFGTGSHEQYFGPGTRLTVT.

CDR3 sequence reads: CSAMERRHGTEQYF. CDR3 nucleotide sequence: TGCAGTGCCATGGAGAGGAGGCACGGTACCGAGCAGTACTTC. The gene calls are TRBV20-1 and TRBJ2-7; weak D call: TRBD2 (5 bases). V was clipped by 6 bases and J by 6 bases, with 21 bases between them. Germline CDR1 reads DFQATT; CDR2 reads SNEGSKA (reference sequence). CDR3 size: 14 residues.

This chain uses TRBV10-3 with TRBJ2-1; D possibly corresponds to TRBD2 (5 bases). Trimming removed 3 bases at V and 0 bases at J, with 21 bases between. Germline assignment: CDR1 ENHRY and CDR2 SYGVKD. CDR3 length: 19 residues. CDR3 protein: CAISDLVTRLSNSYNEQFF. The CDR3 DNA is TGTGCCATCAGTGACCTCGTGACCCGACTATCCAACTCCTACAATGAGCAGTTCTTC.

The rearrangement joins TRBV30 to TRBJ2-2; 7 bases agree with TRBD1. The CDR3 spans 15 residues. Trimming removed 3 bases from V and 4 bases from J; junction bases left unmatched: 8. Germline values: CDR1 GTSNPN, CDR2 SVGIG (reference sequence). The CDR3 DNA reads TGTGCCTGGAGGCCAGGGACAGTGGGCACCGGGGAGCTGTTTTTT. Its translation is CAWRPGTVGTGELFF.

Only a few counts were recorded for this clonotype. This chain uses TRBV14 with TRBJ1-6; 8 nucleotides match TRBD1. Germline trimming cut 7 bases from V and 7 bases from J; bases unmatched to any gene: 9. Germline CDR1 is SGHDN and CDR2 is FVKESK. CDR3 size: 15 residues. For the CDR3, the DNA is TGTGCCAGCAACGCAGGGGGCGCGTCGAATTCACCCCTCCACTTT. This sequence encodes CASNAGGASNSPLHF.

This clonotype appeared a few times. CDR3 residues: CASSSPGSHNEQFF. CDR3 DNA: TGTGCCAGCAGTTCTCCCGGTAGTCACAATGAGCAGTTCTTC. J is TRBJ2-1 and V is TRBV12-3 or TRBV12-4; D unresolved. The CDR3 spans 14 residues. V was trimmed by 4 bases and J by 5 bases, leaving 12 bases between them.

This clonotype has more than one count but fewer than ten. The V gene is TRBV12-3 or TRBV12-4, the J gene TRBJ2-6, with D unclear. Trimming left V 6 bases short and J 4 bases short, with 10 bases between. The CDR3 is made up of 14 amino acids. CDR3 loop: CASRPSGGANVLTF. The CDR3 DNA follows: TGTGCCAGCAGGCCCTCGGGCGGGGCCAACGTCCTGACTTTC.

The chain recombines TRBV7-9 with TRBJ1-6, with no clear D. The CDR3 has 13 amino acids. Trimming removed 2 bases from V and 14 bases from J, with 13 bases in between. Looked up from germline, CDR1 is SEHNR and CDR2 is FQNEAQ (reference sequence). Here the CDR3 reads CASSLSGDFTLHF. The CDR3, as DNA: TGTGCCAGCAGCTTAAGCGGAGATTTTACCCTCCACTTT.